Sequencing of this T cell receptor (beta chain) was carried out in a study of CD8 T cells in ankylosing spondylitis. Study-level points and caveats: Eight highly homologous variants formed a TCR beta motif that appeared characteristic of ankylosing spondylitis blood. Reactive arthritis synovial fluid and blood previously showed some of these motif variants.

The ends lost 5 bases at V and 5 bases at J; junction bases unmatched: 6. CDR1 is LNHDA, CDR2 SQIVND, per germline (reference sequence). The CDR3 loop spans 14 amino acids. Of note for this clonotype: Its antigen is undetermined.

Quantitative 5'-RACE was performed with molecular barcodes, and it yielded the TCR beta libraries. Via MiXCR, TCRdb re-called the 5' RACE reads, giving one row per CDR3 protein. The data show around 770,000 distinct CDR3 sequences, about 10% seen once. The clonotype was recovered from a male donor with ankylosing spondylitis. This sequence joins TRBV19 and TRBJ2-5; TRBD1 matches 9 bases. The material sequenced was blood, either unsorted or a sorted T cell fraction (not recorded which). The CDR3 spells CASSEQGASETQYF. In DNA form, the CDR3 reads TGTGCCAGTAGTGAACAGGGGGCAAGCGAGACCCAGTACTTC.